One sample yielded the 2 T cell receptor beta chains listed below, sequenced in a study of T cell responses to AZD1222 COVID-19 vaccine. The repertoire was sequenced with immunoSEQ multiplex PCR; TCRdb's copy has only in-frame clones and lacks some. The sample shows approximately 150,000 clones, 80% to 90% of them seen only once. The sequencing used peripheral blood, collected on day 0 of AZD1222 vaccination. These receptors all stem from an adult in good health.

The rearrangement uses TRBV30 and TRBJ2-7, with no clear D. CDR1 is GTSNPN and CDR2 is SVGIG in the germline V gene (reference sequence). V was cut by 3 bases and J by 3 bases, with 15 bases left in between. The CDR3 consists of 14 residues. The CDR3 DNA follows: TGTGCCTGGAGGTTAAAGGCGACCAGCTACGAGCAGTACTTC. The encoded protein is CAWRLKATSYEQYF.

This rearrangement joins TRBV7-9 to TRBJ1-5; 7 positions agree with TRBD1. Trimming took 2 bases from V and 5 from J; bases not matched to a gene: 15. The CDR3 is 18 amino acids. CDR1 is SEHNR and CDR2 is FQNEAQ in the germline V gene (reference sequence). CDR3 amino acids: CASSLWGGGTDFYQPQHF. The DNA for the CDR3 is TGTGCCAGCAGCTTATGGGGAGGCGGGACAGACTTCTATCAGCCCCAGCATTTT.